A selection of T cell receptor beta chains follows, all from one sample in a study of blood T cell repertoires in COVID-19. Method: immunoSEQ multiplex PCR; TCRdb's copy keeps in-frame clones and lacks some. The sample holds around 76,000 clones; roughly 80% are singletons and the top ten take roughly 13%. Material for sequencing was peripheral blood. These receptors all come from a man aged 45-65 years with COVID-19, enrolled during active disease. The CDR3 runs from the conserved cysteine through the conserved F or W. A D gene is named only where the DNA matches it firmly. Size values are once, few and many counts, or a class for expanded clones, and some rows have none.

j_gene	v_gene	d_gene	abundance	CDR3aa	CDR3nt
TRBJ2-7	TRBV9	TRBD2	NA	CASSVATGGLGEQYF	TGTGCCAGCAGCGTAGCAACGGGAGGGCTGGGGGAGCAGTACTTC
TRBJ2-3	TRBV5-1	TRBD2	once	CASKDHSGGTDTQYF	TGCGCCAGTAAAGACCATAGCGGGGGCACAGATACGCAGTATTTT
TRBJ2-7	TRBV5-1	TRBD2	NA	CASSPRASGSYEQYF	TGCGCCAGCAGTCCCCGGGCTAGCGGATCCTACGAGCAGTACTTC
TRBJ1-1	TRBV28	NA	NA	CASSPALDTFMNTEAFF	TGTGCCAGCAGTCCCGCCTTGGACACCTTCATGAACACTGAAGCTTTCTTT
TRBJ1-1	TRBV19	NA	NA	CASSRHKSEAFF	TGTGCCAGTAGTCGTCACAAAAGTGAAGCTTTCTTT
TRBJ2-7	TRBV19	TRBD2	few	CASSISSGMSEQYF	TGTGCCAGTAGTATTTCTAGCGGGATGAGTGAGCAGTACTTC
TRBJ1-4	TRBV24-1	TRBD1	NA	CATSDRPGQGGEKLFF	TGTGCCACCAGTGATCGTCCGGGACAGGGGGGTGAAAAACTGTTTTTT
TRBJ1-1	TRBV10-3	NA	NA	CAIREQGATEAFF	TGTGCCATCAGAGAACAGGGAGCCACTGAAGCTTTCTTT
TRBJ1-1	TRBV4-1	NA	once	CASSQDISLNTEAFF	TGCGCCAGCAGCCAAGATATCTCCCTGAACACTGAAGCTTTCTTT
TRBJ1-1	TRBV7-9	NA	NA	CASSPRERVREAFF	TGTGCCAGCAGCCCGAGGGAGAGGGTTCGGGAAGCTTTCTTT
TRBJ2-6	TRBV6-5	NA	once	CASSFAGAGANVLTF	TGTGCCAGCAGTTTTGCAGGGGCCGGGGCCAACGTCCTGACTTTC
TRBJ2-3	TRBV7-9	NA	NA	CASSFAAQDTQYF	TGTGCCAGCAGTTTCGCTGCGCAAGATACGCAGTATTTT
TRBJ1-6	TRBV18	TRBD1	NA	CASSQGQGTLHF	TGTGCCAGCTCACAAGGACAGGGAACCCTCCACTTT
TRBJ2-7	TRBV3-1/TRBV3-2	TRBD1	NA	CASSQAPTGRLYEQYF	TGTGCCAGCAGCCAAGCCCCGACAGGGCGCCTCTACGAGCAGTACTTC
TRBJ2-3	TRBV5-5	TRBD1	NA	CASSHGQGTDTQYF	TGTGCCAGCAGCCACGGACAGGGCACAGATACGCAGTATTTT
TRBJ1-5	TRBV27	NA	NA	CASRANVNQPQHF	TGTGCCAGCAGGGCAAACGTAAATCAGCCCCAGCATTTT
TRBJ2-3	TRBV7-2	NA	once	CASSLAATTDTQYF	TGTGCCAGCAGCTTAGCAGCGACCACAGATACGCAGTATTTT
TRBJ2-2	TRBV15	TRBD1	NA	CATRRTGIGYTGELFF	TGTGCCACCAGGAGGACAGGCATAGGATACACCGGGGAGCTGTTTTTT
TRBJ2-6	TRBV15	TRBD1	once	CATSRDLRQGRVSGANVLTF	TGTGCCACCAGCAGAGATTTGCGACAGGGCAGAGTCTCTGGGGCCAACGTCCTGACTTTC
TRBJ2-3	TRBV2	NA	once	CASSSSADTQYF	TGTGCCAGCAGTTCGAGCGCAGATACGCAGTATTTT
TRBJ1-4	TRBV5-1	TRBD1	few	CASSMTGKDEEKLFF	TGCGCCAGCAGCATGACAGGGAAGGATGAAGAAAAACTGTTTTTT
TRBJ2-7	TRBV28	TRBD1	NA	CASSTLGTGFTYEQYF	TGTGCCAGCAGTACCCTGGGGACAGGGTTTACCTACGAGCAGTACTTC
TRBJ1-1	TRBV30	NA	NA	CAHGRGTEAFF	TGTGCCCACGGGAGGGGAACTGAAGCTTTCTTT
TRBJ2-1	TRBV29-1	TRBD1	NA	CSVGIGQGASEFF	TGCAGCGTTGGTATTGGACAGGGGGCTTCGGAGTTCTTC
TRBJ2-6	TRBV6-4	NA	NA	CASSDPWEQDSSGANVLTF	TGTGCCAGCAGTGACCCTTGGGAACAGGATAGTTCCGGGGCCAACGTCCTGACTTTC
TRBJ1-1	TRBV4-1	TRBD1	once	CASSHPRQGYTEAFF	TGCGCCAGCAGCCACCCCCGACAGGGCTACACTGAAGCTTTCTTT
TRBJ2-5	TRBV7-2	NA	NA	CASSPQAGFLETQYF	TGTGCCAGCAGCCCCCAGGCGGGATTCTTGGAGACCCAGTACTTC
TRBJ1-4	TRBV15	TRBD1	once	CATSRRDRSPTNEKLFF	TGTGCCACCAGCAGGAGGGACAGATCACCAACTAATGAAAAACTGTTTTTT
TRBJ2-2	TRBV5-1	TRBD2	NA	CASSDLGTSGRANTGELFF	TGCGCCAGCAGCGATTTAGGGACTAGCGGGAGGGCGAACACCGGGGAGCTGTTTTTT
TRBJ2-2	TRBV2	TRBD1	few	CASSGQVRTGELFF	TGTGCCAGCAGCGGACAGGTCAGAACCGGGGAGCTGTTTTTT
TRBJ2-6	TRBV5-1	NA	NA	CASSSTGYSGANVLTF	TGCGCCAGCAGCTCTACAGGATACTCTGGGGCCAACGTCCTGACTTTC
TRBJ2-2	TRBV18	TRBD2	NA	CASSDGLAGAGTGELFF	TGTGCCAGCTCAGATGGACTAGCGGGAGCGGGCACCGGGGAGCTGTTTTTT
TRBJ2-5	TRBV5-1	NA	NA	CASSIATRGGETQYF	TGCGCCAGCAGCATCGCGACTAGGGGTGGAGAGACCCAGTACTTC
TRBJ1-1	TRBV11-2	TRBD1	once	CASSPSDRVVSTEAFF	TGTGCCAGCAGCCCCTCGGACAGGGTGGTAAGCACTGAAGCTTTCTTT
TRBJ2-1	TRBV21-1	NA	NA	CATTSPTGGLYNEQFF	TGTGCCACCACAAGCCCGACAGGGGGCCTCTACAATGAGCAGTTCTTC
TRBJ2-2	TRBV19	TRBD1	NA	CASNPTGVETGELFF	TGTGCCAGTAACCCCACAGGGGTGGAAACCGGGGAGCTGTTTTTT
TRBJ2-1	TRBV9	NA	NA	CASKEAGHPYNEQFF	TGTGCCAGCAAAGAAGCGGGCCATCCCTACAATGAGCAGTTCTTC
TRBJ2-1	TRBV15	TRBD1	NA	CATSSRTGSSYNEQFF	TGTGCCACCAGCTCCCGGACAGGGAGCTCCTACAATGAGCAGTTCTTC
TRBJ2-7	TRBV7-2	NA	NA	CASSFSSKGLVYEQYF	TGTGCCAGCAGCTTTTCCTCGAAGGGGCTAGTGTACGAGCAGTACTTC
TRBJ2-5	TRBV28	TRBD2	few	CASSPLRSGRPVETQYF	TGTGCCAGCAGTCCCCTAAGGAGCGGGAGGCCGGTGGAGACCCAGTACTTC
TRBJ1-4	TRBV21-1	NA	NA	CASSLRPNKNGKLFF	TGTGCCAGCAGCTTGCGGCCGAATAAGAATGGAAAACTGTTTTTT
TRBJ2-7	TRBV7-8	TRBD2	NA	CASRITPGLAGPQQYF	TGTGCCAGCAGAATAACCCCGGGACTAGCGGGGCCCCAGCAGTACTTC
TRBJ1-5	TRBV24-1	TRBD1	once	CATSDPDRISNQPQHF	TGTGCCACCAGTGATCCGGACAGGATTAGCAATCAGCCCCAGCATTTT
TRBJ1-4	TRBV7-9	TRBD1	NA	CASSLVDRGKLFF	TGTGCCAGCAGCTTAGTGGACAGGGGAAAACTGTTTTTT
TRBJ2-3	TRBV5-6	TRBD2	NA	CASSAGLAGVSDTQYF	TGTGCCAGCAGCGCGGGACTAGCGGGAGTATCAGATACGCAGTATTTT
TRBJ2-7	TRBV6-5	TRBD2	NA	CASSFGTSGRNEQYF	TGTGCCAGCAGTTTTGGGACTAGCGGGAGGAACGAGCAGTACTTC